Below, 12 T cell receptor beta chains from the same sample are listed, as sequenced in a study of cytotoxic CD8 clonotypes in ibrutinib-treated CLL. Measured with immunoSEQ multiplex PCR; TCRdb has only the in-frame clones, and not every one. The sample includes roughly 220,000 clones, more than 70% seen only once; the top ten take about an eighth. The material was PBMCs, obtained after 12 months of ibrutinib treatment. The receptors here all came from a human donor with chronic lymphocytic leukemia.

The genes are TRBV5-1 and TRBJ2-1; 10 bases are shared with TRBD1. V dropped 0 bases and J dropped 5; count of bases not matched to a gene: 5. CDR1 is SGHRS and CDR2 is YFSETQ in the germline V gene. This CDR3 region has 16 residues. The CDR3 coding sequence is TGCGCCAGCAGCTTGGTGGGGACAGGGGTAGACAATGAGCAGTTCTTC. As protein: CASSLVGTGVDNEQFF.

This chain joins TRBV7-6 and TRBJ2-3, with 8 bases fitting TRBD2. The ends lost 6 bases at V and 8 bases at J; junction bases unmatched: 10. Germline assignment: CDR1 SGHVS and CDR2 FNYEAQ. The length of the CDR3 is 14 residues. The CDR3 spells CASSKSGSGVTQYF. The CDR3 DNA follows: TGTGCCAGCAGTAAAAGCGGGAGTGGCGTTACGCAGTATTTT.

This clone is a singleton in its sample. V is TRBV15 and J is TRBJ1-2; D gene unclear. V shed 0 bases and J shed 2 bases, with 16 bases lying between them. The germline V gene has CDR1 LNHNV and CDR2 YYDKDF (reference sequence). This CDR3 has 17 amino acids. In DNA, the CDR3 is TGTGCCACCAGCAGAGATCATGCACACCTAAGGAACTATGGCTACACCTTC. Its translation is CATSRDHAHLRNYGYTF.

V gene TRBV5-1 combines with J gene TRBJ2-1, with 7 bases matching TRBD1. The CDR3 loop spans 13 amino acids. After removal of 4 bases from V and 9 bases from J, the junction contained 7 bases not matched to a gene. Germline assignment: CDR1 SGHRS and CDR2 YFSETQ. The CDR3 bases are TGCGCCAGCAGCATAACAGGGGTCGGTGAGCAGTTCTTC. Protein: CASSITGVGEQFF. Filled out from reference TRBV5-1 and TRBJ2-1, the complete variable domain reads KAGVTQTPRYLIKTRGQQVTLSCSPISGHRSVSWYQQTPGQGLQFLFEYFSETQRNKGNFPGRFSGRQFSNSRSEMNVSTLELGDSALYLCASSITGVGEQFFGPGTRLTVL.

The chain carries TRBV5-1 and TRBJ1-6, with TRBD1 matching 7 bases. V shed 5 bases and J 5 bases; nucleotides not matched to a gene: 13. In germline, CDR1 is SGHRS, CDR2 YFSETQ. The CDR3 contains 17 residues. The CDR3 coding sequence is TGCGCCAGCAGAAGCTACCGACAGGGCCGAAATAATTCACCCCTCCACTTT. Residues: CASRSYRQGRNNSPLHF. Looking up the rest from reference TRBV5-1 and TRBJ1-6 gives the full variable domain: KAGVTQTPRYLIKTRGQQVTLSCSPISGHRSVSWYQQTPGQGLQFLFEYFSETQRNKGNFPGRFSGRQFSNSRSEMNVSTLELGDSALYLCASRSYRQGRNNSPLHFGNGTRLTVT.

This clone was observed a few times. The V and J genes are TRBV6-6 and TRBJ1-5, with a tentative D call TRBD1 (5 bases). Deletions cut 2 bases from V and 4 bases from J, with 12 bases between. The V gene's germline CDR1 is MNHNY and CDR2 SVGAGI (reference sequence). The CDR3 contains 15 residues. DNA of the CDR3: TGTGCCAGCAGTTACCGGGGGGGTGGAAATCAGCCCCAGCATTTT. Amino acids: CASSYRGGGNQPQHF.

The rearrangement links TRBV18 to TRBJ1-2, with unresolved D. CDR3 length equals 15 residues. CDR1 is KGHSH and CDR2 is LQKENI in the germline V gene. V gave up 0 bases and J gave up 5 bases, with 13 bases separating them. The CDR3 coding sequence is TGTGCCAGCTCACCACCGAACTTCAGGCTTTATGGCTACACCTTC. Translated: CASSPPNFRLYGYTF.

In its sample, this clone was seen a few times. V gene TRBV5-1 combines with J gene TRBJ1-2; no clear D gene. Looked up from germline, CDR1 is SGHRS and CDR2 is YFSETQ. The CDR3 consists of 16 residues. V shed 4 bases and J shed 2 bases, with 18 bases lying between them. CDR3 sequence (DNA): TGCGCCAGCAGCAACGATTTTCTGAAGGGAAACTATGGCTACACCTTC. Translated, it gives CASSNDFLKGNYGYTF.

The CDR3 spells CASSPGVAGAYEQYF. The CDR3 nucleotides read TGTGCCAGCTCTCCTGGGGTAGCGGGAGCCTACGAGCAGTACTTC. The chain employs TRBV18 and TRBJ2-7; 9 nucleotides line up with TRBD2. The ends lost 6 bases at V and 2 bases at J; junction bases unmatched: 8. The CDR3 is 15 residues long. The germline CDR1 and CDR2 sequences are KGHSH and LQKENI.

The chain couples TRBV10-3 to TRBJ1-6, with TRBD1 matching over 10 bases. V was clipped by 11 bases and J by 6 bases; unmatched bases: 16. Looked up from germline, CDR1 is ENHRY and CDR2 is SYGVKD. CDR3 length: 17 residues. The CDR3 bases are TGTGCCGCCACGGGACAGGGGAGTCTGGTCGGTAATTCACCCCTCCACTTT. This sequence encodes CAATGQGSLVGNSPLHF.

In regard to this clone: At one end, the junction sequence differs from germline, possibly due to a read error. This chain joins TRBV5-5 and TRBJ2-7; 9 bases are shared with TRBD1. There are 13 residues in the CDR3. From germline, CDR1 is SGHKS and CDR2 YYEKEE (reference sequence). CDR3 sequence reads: CASSFGTGYISGF. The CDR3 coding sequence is TGTGCCAGCAGCTTCGGGACAGGGTATATTTCAGGCTTC. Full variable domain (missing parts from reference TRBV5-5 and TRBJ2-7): DAGVTQSPTHLIKTRGQQVTLRCSPISGHKSVSWYQQVLGQGPQFIFQYYEKEERGRGNFPDRFSARQFPNYSSELNVNALLLGDSALYLCASSFGTGYISGFGPGTRLTVT.

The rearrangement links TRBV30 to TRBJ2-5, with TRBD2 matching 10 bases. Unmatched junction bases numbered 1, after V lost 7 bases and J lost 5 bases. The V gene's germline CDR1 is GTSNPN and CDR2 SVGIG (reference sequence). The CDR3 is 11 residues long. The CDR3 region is CALTSGETQYF. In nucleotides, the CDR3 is TGTGCCTTGACTAGCGGGGAGACCCAGTACTTC.